The 15 T cell receptor beta chains reported below all come from one sample, sequenced in a study of Ad26.COV2.S vaccination and SARS-CoV-2 variants. This table comes from immunoSEQ multiplex PCR, and its TCRdb copy is limited to in-frame clones, with some not included. This repertoire shows a few hundred thousand clones, over 75% found once; its top ten account for less than 4%. Treatment noted: roughly 19 received Ad26.COV2.S at low or high dose, single or two shots; 5 received placebo; per-sample allocation not given. Samples were taken on day 63 after the first vaccine or placebo injection. Sequenced here: peripheral blood, sampled in a trial of Ad26.COV2.S vaccine versus placebo. All receptors come from a person between 18 and 59 years old who received the Ad26.COV2.S COVID-19 vaccine or a placebo.

V and J are TRBV7-9 and TRBJ1-2; D is possibly TRBD1 (6 bases). CDR3 length equals 15 residues. The V end lost 1 base, the J end lost 8 bases, and 17 bases lay between the germline ends. Germline V gene sequence: CDR1 SEHNR, CDR2 FQNEAQ (reference sequence). In DNA form, the CDR3 reads TGTGCCAGCAGCTTAGGATTCTCCGGGGGCGTAGGCTACACCTTC. Translation: CASSLGFSGGVGYTF. Full variable domain (missing parts from reference TRBV7-9 and TRBJ1-2): DTGVSQNPRHKITKRGQNVTFRCDPISEHNRLYWYRQTLGQGPEFLTYFQNEAQLEKSRLLSDRFSAERPKGSFSTLEIQRTEQGDSAMYLCASSLGFSGGVGYTFGSGTRLTVV.

The chain joins TRBV19 to TRBJ1-5; D uncertain. V was cut by 7 bases and J by 0 bases, with 13 bases left in between. The CDR3 totals 15 residues. CDR1 is LNHDA, CDR2 SQIVND, per germline (reference sequence). CDR3 amino acids: CASNNLINSNQPQHF. Here the CDR3 DNA reads TGTGCCAGTAATAATCTGATTAATAGCAATCAGCCCCAGCATTTT.

This chain joins TRBV10-3 and TRBJ1-6, with 8 bases aligning to TRBD1. The CDR3 consists of 14 residues. The V segment lost 7 bases and the J segment 7 bases; nucleotides outside the gene matches: 6. Germline values: CDR1 ENHRY, CDR2 SYGVKD. In DNA form, the CDR3 reads TGTGCCATCACCCGGGACAGGCAGAATTCACCCCTCCACTTT. It is translated as CAITRDRQNSPLHF.

The count of this clone is one. The chain has TRBV7-3 and TRBJ1-6, with D maybe TRBD1 (5 bases). Germline CDR1 and CDR2: SGHTA and FQGTGA. CDR3 length: 15 residues. The V gene lost 2 bases and the J gene lost 10 bases, with 15 bases spanning the gap. The CDR3 spells CASSLSAGLGSPLHF. The CDR3, as DNA: TGTGCCAGCAGCTTATCGGCAGGGCTAGGATCACCCCTCCACTTT.

The chain carries TRBV6-1 and TRBJ2-6; D gene ambiguous. Per the germline V gene, CDR1 is MNHNS and CDR2 is SASEGT. The CDR3 length is 16 residues. Trimming stripped 4 bases from V and 1 base from J, with 11 bases between. CDR3 sequence reads: CASSAVLGSGANVLTF. The CDR3 nucleotides read TGTGCCAGCAGTGCCGTTTTAGGGTCTGGGGCCAACGTCCTGACTTTC.

CDR3 region: CASSHPRGNYGYTF. The CDR3 DNA follows: TGTGCCAGCAGTCACCCCAGAGGCAACTATGGCTACACCTTC. The gene calls are TRBV25-1 and TRBJ1-2; D ambiguous. Germline assignment: CDR1 MGHDK and CDR2 SYGVNS. V lost 5 bases and J lost 2, with 12 bases in between. The CDR3 loop spans 14 amino acids.

The chain combines TRBV16 with TRBJ1-5; TRBD1 matches at 7 bases. J lost 0 bases, V lost 4 bases, and 12 bases had no gene match. The CDR3 is made up of 18 amino acids. The germline V gene has CDR1 KGHSY and CDR2 FQNENV. DNA of the CDR3: TGTGCCAGCAGCCCGACCGGCCGGGACAGCAATAGCAATCAGCCCCAGCATTTT. Residues: CASSPTGRDSNSNQPQHF.

The chain combines TRBV5-7 with TRBJ1-6, with a possible D match to TRBD1 (5 bases). TRBV5-7 is an open reading frame whose function is uncertain. The CDR3 runs 15 residues. Between the trimmed V and J ends, which lost 1 base and 9 bases, there was a span of 14 bases. CDR3 DNA sequence: TGTGCCAGCAGCTTGTCCAGGGAGGGCACTTCACCCCTCCACTTT. It codes for CASSLSREGTSPLHF.

The gene calls are TRBV4-1 and TRBJ1-1; D unclear. The V end was cut by 1 base, the J end by 4 bases, with 4 bases between. The CDR3 is 12 residues long. Germline V gene lookup returns CDR1 MGHRA and CDR2 YSYEKL. CDR3 DNA: TGCGCCAGCAGCCAAGGTCCCACTGAAGCTTTCTTT. Translating it yields CASSQGPTEAFF.

This clone was seen just once. J is TRBJ2-7 and V is TRBV4-1, with D tentatively TRBD1 (5 bases). The CDR3 has 13 residues. CDR1 and CDR2 (germline): MGHRA, YSYEKL. V lost 2 bases to trimming and J lost 5 bases, with 10 bases between them. The CDR3 here is CASSQWTSHEQYF. CDR3 bases: TGCGCCAGCAGCCAATGGACATCCCACGAGCAGTACTTC.

V and J are TRBV3-1 (or the pseudogene TRBV3-2) and TRBJ2-3; 7 bases fit TRBD2. The J segment lost 5 bases and the V segment lost 4 bases, leaving 12 bases of the junction unmatched. The CDR3 consists of 16 residues. Per the germline V gene, CDR1 is LGHDT and CDR2 is YNNKEL (reference sequence). CDR3 in amino acids: CASSPSGGKPRDTQYF. CDR3 DNA: TGTGCCAGCAGCCCGTCGGGGGGTAAACCCAGAGATACGCAGTATTTT.

The rearrangement uses TRBV11-2 and TRBJ1-2; TRBD1 is a possible D gene (5 bases). The germline V gene encodes CDR1 SGHAT and CDR2 FQNNGV. This CDR3 region has 14 residues. Trimming removed 1 base from V and 4 bases from J, with 10 bases in between. The CDR3 reads CASSLAEGPYGYTF. The DNA for the CDR3 is TGTGCCAGCAGCTTAGCAGAGGGGCCCTATGGCTACACCTTC.

The J gene is TRBJ2-2, the V gene TRBV28; 7 positions agree with TRBD1. CDR1 MDHEN and CDR2 SYDVKM come from the germline V gene. This CDR3 is built from 15 residues. J lost 6 bases, V lost 5 bases, and 9 bases had no gene match. Here the CDR3 reads CASSLFDRDSGELFF. DNA for the CDR3: TGTGCCAGCAGTCTTTTCGACAGGGATTCCGGGGAGCTGTTTTTT.

The chain couples TRBV5-4 to TRBJ1-1, with 8 bases matching TRBD1. V lost 0 bases and J lost 6; bases outside the gene matches: 7. Germline assignment: CDR1 SGHNT and CDR2 YYREEE (reference sequence). This CDR3 is 15 amino acids long. In DNA, the CDR3 is TGTGCCAGCAGCTTGGTAACCCAGGGGGCTTCTGAAGCTTTCTTT. It encodes CASSLVTQGASEAFF.

The chain links TRBV28 to TRBJ1-6; the D is unclear. Germline V gene sequence: CDR1 MDHEN, CDR2 SYDVKM. V lost 8 bases, J lost 7 bases, and 18 bases lay in between. This CDR3 region has 15 residues. The CDR3 DNA follows: TGTGCCAGCTCCGTCCTTGGAGGCAGCAATTCACCCCTCCACTTT. This translates into CASSVLGGSNSPLHF.